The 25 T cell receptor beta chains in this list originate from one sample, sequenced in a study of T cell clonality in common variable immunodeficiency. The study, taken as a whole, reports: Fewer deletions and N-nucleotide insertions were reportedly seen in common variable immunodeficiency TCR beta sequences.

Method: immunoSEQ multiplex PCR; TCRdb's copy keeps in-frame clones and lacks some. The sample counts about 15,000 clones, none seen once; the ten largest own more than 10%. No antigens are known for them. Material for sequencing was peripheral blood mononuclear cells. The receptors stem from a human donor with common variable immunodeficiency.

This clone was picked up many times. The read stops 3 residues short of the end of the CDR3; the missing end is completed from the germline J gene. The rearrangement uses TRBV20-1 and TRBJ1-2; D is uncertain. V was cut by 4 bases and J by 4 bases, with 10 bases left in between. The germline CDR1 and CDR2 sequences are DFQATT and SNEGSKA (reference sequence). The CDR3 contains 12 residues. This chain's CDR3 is CSANPHSYGYTF. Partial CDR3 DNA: TGCAGTGCTAACCCACACAGCTATGGC.

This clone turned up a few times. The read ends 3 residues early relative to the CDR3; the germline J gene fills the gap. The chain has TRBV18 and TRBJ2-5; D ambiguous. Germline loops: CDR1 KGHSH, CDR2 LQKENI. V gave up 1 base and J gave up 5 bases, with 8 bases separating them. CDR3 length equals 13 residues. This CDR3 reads CASSPLVLETQYF. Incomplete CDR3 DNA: TGTGCCAGCTCACCACTAGTTTTGGAGACC.

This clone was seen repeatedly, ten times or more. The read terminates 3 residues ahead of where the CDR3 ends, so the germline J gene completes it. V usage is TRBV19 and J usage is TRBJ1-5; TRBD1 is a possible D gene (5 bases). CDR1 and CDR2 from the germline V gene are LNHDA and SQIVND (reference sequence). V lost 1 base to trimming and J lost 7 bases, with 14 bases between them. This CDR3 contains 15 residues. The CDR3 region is CASSIAGREGQPQHF. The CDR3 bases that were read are TGTGCCAGTAGTATAGCGGGCAGGGAGGGCCAGCCC.

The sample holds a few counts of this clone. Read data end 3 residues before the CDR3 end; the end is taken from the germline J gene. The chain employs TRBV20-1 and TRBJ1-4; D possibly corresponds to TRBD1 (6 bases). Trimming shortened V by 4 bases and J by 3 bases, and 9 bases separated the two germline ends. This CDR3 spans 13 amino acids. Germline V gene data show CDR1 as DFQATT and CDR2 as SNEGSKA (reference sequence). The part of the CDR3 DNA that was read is TGCAGTGCTAACAGGGACCCTAATGAAAAA. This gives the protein CSANRDPNEK. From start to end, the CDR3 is CSANRDPNEKLFF.

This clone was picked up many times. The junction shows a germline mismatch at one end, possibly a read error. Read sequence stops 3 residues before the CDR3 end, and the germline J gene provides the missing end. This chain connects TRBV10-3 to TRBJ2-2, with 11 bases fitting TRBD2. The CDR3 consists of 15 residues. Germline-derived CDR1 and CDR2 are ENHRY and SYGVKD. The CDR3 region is CAVRVAGGPTGELFF. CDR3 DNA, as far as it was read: TGTGCCGTCAGGGTAGCGGGAGGGCCAACCGGGGAG.

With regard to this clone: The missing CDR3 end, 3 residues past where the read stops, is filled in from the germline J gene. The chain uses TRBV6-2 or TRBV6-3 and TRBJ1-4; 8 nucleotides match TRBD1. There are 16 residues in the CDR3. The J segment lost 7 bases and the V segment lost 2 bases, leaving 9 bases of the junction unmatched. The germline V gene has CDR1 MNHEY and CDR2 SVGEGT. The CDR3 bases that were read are TGTGCCAGCAGTTACGCTACCGACAGGGGTGGTGAAAAA. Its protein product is CASSYATDRGGEK. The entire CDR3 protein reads CASSYATDRGGEKLFF.

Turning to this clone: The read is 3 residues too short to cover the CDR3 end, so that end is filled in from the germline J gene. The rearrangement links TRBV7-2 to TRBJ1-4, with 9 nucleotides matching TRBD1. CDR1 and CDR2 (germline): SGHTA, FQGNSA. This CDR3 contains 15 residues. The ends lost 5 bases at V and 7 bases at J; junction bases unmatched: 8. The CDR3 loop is CASSQDRGRGEKLFF. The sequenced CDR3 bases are TGTGCCAGCAGCCAGGACAGGGGTCGAGGTGAAAAA.

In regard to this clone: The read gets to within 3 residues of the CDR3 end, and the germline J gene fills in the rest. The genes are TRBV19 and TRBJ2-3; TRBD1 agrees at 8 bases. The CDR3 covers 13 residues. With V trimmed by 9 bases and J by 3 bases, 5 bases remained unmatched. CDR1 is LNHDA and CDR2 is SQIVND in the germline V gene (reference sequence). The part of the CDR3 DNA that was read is TGTGCCAGCCAGGGGGCGGTTACAGATACG. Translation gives CASQGAVTDT. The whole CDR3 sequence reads CASQGAVTDTQYF.

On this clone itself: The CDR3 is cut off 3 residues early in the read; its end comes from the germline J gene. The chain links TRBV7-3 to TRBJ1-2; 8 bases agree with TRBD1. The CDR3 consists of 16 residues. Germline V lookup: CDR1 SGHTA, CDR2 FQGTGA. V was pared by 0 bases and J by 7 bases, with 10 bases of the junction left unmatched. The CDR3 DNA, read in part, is TGTGCCAGCAGCTTAACAGGCGGAGACAGGGGTACTGGC. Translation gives CASSLTGGDRGTG. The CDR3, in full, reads CASSLTGGDRGTGYTF. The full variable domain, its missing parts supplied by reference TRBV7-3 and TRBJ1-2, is GAGVSQTPSNKVTEKGKYVELRCDPISGHTALYWYRQSLGQGPEFLIYFQGTGAADDSGLPNDRFFAVRPEGSVSTLKIQRTERGDSAVYLCASSLTGGDRGTGYTFGSGTRLTVV.

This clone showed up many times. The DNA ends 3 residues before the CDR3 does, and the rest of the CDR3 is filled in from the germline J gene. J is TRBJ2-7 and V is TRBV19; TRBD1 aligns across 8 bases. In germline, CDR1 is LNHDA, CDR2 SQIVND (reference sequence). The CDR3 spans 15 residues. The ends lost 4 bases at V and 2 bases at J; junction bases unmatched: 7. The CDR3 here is CASSTTGVYPYEQYF. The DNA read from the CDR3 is TGTGCCAGTAGTACGACAGGGGTTTACCCCTACGAG.

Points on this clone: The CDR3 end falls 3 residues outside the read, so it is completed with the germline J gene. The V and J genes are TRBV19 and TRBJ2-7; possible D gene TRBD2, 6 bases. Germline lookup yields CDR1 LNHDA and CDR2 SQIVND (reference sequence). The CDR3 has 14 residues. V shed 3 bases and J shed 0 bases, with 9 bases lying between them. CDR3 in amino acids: CASSMSRDSYEQYF. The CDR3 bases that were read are TGTGCCAGTAGTATGTCGCGGGACTCCTACGAG.

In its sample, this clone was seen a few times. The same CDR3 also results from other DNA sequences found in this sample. CDR3 DNA (partial): TGTGCCAGCAGCTCTGGACAGGGGTATGGC. This sequence encodes CASSSGQGYG. The full CDR3 protein reads CASSSGQGYGYTF. V is TRBV7-2 and J is TRBJ1-2; 9 bases map to TRBD1. The CDR3 end falls 3 residues outside the read, so it is completed with the germline J gene. Germline V gene lookup returns CDR1 SGHTA and CDR2 FQGNSA. The CDR3 is made up of 13 amino acids. J lost 5 bases, V lost 4 bases, and 2 bases had no gene match.

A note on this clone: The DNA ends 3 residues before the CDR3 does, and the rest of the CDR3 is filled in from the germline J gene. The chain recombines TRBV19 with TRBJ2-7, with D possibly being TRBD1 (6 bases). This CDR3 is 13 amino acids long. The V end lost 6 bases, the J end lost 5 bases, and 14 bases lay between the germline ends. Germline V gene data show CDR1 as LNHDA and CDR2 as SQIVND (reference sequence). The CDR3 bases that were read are TGTGCCAGTAGGAGAGTCTCAGGGGACGAG. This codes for CASRRVSGDE. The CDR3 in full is CASRRVSGDEQYF. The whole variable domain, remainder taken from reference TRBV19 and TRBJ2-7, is DGGITQSPKYLFRKEGQNVTLSCEQNLNHDAMYWYRQDPGQGLRLIYYSQIVNDFQKGDIAEGYSVSREKKESFPLTVTSAQKNPTAFYLCASRRVSGDEQYFGPGTRLTVT.

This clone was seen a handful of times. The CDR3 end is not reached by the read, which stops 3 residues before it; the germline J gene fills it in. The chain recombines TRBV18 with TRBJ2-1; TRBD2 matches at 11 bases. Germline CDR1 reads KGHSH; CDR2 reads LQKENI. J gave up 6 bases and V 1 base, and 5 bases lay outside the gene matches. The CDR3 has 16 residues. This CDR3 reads CASSPLSSGGINEQFF. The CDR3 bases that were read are TGTGCCAGCTCACCACTTTCTAGCGGGGGGATCAATGAG.

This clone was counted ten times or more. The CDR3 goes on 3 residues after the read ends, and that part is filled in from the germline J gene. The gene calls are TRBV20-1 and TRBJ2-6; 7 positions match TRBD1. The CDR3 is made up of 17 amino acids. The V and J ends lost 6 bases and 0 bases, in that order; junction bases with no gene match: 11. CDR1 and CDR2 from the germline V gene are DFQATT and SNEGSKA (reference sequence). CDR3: CSAKGQPVNSGANVLTF. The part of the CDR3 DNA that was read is TGCAGTGCGAAGGGACAGCCCGTGAACTCTGGGGCCAACGTC.

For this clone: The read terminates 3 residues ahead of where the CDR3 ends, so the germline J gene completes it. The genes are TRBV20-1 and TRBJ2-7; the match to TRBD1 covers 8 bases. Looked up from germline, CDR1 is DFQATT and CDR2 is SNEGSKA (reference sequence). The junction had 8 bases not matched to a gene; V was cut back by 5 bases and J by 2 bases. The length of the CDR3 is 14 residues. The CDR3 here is CSAPDRVVPYEQYF. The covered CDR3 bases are TGCAGTGCTCCGGACAGGGTGGTCCCCTACGAG.

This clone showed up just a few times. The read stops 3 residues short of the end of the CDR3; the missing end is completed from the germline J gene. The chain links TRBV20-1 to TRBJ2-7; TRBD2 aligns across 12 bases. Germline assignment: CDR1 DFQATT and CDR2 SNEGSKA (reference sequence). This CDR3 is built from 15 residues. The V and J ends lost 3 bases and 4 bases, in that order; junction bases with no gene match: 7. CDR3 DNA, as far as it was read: TGCAGTGCTAGCCTAGCGGGGGGGGGATCTTACGAG. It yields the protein CSASLAGGGSYE. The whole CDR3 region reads CSASLAGGGSYEQYF.

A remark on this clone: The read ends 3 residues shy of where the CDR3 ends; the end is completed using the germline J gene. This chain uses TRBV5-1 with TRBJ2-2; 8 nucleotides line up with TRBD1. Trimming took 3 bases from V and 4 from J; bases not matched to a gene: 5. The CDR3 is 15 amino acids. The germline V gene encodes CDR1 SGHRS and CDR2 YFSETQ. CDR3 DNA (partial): TGCGCCAGCAGCTCGACAGGGGTGGGCACCGGGGAG. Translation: CASSSTGVGTGE. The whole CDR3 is CASSSTGVGTGELFF.

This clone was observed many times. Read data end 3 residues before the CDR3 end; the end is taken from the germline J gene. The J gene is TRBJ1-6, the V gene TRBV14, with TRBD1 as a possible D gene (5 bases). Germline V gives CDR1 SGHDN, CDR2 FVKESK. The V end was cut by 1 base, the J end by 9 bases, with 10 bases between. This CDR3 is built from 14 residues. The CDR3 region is CASSQGYQGSPLHF. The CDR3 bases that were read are TGTGCCAGCAGCCAAGGGTATCAGGGTTCACCC. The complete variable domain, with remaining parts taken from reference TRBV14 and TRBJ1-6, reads EAGVTQFPSHSVIEKGQTVTLRCDPISGHDNLYWYRRVMGKEIKFLLHFVKESKQDESGMPNNRFLAERTGGTYSTLKVQPAELEDSGVYFCASSQGYQGSPLHFGNGTRLTVT.

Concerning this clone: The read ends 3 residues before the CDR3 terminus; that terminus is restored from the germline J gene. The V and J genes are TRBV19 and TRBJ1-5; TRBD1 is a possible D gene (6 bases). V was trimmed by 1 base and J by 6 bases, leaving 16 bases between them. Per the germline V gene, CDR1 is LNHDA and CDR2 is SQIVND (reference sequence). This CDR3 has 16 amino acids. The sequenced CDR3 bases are TGTGCCAGTAGTATAGGCCGGTGGGGGCTGGGTCAGCCC. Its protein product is CASSIGRWGLGQP. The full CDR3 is CASSIGRWGLGQPQHF.

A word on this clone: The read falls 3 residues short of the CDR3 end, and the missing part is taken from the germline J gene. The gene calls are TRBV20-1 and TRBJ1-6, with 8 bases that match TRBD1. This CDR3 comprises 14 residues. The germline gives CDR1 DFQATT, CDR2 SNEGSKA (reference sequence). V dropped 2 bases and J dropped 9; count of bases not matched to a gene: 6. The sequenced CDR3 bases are TGCAGTGCTAGATCCGGGACAGGCCTTTCACCC. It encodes CSARSGTGLSP. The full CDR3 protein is CSARSGTGLSPLHF.

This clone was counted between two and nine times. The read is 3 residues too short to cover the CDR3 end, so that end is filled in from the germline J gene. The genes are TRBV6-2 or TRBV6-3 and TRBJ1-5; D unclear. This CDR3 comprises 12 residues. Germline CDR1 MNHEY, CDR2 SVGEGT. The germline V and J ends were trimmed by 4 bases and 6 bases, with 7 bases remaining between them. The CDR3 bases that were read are TGTGCCAGCAGTTTTCAAGGTCAGCCC. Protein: CASSFQGQP. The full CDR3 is CASSFQGQPQHF.

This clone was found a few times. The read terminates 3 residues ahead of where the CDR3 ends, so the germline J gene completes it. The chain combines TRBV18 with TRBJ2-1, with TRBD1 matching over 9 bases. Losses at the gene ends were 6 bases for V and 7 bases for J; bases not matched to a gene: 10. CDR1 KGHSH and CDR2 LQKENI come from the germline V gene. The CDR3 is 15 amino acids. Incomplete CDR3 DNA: TGTGCCAGCTCGCGGACGGGACAGGGCAATAATGAG. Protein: CASSRTGQGNNE. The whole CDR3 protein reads CASSRTGQGNNEQFF.

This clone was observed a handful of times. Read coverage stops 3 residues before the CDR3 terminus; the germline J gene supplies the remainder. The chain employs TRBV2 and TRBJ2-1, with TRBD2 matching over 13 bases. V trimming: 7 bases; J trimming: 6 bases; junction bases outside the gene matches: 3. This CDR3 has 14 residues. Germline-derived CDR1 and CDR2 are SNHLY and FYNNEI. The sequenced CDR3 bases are TGTGCCAGCATGAGACTAGCGGGAGGCAATGAG. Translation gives CASMRLAGGNE. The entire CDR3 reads CASMRLAGGNEQFF. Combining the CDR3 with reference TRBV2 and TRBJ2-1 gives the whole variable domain EPEVTQTPSHQVTQMGQEVILRCVPISNHLYFYWYRQILGQKVEFLVSFYNNEISEKSEIFDDQFSVERPDGSNFTLKIRSTKLEDSAMYFCASMRLAGGNEQFFGPGTRLTVL.

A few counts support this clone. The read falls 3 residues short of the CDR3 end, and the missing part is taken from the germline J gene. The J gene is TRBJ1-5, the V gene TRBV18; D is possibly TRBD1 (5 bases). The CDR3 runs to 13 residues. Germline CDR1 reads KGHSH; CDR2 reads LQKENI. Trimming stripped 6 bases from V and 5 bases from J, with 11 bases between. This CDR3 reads CASSAGIYQPQHF. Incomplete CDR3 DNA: TGTGCCAGCTCGGCAGGGATTTATCAGCCC.